The rows below give T cell receptor beta chains drawn from one sample of a study of blood T cell repertoires in COVID-19. TCRdb's copy holds only in-frame clones and misses some; the assay was immunoSEQ multiplex PCR. Altogether about 76,000 clones are present, approximately 84% being singletons, with the ten largest covering over 9.5%. The sequencing sample was made of peripheral blood. Receptors were obtained from a man aged 55-75 years with COVID-19, enrolled during active disease. Both conserved end residues are part of each CDR3. The order of the fields is D gene, clone size, J gene, V gene, CDR3 protein, CDR3 DNA. A D gene is named only where the DNA matches it firmly. Size is stated for part of the rows, as once, few or many counts, or as a class when the clone is expanded.

D gene: .; clone size: few; J gene: TRBJ1-4; V gene: TRBV24-1; CDR3 protein: CATSDKQGKLFF; CDR3 DNA: TGTGCCACCAGTGATAAACAGGGTAAACTGTTTTTT
D gene: .; clone size: .; J gene: TRBJ1-1; V gene: TRBV9; CDR3 protein: CASSVVGWTAMNTEAFF; CDR3 DNA: TGTGCCAGCAGCGTAGTGGGGTGGACAGCCATGAACACTGAAGCTTTCTTT
D gene: .; clone size: .; J gene: TRBJ1-2; V gene: TRBV4-1; CDR3 protein: CASSQDRQGQNYGYTF; CDR3 DNA: TGCGCCAGCAGCCAAGATCGGCAGGGCCAAAACTATGGCTACACCTTC
D gene: TRBD2; clone size: .; J gene: TRBJ2-1; V gene: TRBV24-1; CDR3 protein: CATRGASGSYNEQFF; CDR3 DNA: TGTGCCACCAGGGGGGCTAGCGGGTCCTACAATGAGCAGTTCTTC
D gene: TRBD1; clone size: .; J gene: TRBJ2-7; V gene: TRBV5-4; CDR3 protein: CASSTFGTAYEQYF; CDR3 DNA: TGTGCCAGCAGCACCTTTGGGACAGCCTACGAGCAGTACTTC
D gene: .; clone size: .; J gene: TRBJ2-1; V gene: TRBV3-1/TRBV3-2; CDR3 protein: CASSRSVAEGNEQFF; CDR3 DNA: TGTGCCAGCAGCCGGTCGGTCGCGGAGGGGAATGAGCAGTTCTTC
D gene: .; clone size: .; J gene: TRBJ2-2; V gene: TRBV6-6; CDR3 protein: CASSVQGMNTGELFF; CDR3 DNA: TGTGCCAGCAGTGTCCAGGGTATGAACACCGGGGAGCTGTTTTTT
D gene: TRBD1; clone size: .; J gene: TRBJ1-5; V gene: TRBV6-5; CDR3 protein: CASTLDRGVLQPQHF; CDR3 DNA: TGTGCCAGCACCTTGGACAGGGGAGTTCTTCAGCCCCAGCATTTT
D gene: TRBD1; clone size: .; J gene: TRBJ2-1; V gene: TRBV5-1; CDR3 protein: CASSSGTGSYNEQFF; CDR3 DNA: TGCGCCAGCAGCTCCGGGACAGGGTCCTACAATGAGCAGTTCTTC
D gene: .; clone size: .; J gene: TRBJ1-5; V gene: TRBV18; CDR3 protein: CASHNQPQHF; CDR3 DNA: TGTGCCAGCCACAATCAGCCCCAGCATTTT
D gene: .; clone size: .; J gene: TRBJ2-1; V gene: TRBV7-9; CDR3 protein: CASSLLSGTAEQFF; CDR3 DNA: TGTGCCAGCAGCTTATTATCGGGGACTGCTGAGCAGTTCTTC
D gene: .; clone size: .; J gene: TRBJ2-1; V gene: TRBV28; CDR3 protein: CASTGGPSGNEQFF; CDR3 DNA: TGTGCCAGCACGGGGGGCCCTTCCGGGAATGAGCAGTTCTTC
D gene: .; clone size: .; J gene: TRBJ2-3; V gene: TRBV11-2; CDR3 protein: CASSLGVTDTQYF; CDR3 DNA: TGTGCCAGCAGCTTAGGAGTCACAGATACGCAGTATTTT
D gene: .; clone size: .; J gene: TRBJ2-1; V gene: TRBV7-6; CDR3 protein: CASSLARRNEQFF; CDR3 DNA: TGTGCCAGCAGCTTAGCGCGGCGCAATGAGCAGTTCTTC
D gene: .; clone size: few; J gene: TRBJ1-2; V gene: TRBV2; CDR3 protein: CASTAEWPGGYTF; CDR3 DNA: TGTGCCAGCACTGCGGAGTGGCCCGGTGGCTACACCTTC
D gene: .; clone size: .; J gene: TRBJ2-2; V gene: TRBV19; CDR3 protein: CASSIVPGGELFF; CDR3 DNA: TGTGCCAGTAGTATCGTCCCAGGCGGGGAGCTGTTTTTT
D gene: .; clone size: .; J gene: TRBJ1-5; V gene: TRBV7-9; CDR3 protein: CASSLFRGTNQPQHF; CDR3 DNA: TGTGCCAGCAGCTTATTCCGGGGGACCAATCAGCCCCAGCATTTT
D gene: TRBD2; clone size: .; J gene: TRBJ2-3; V gene: TRBV5-1; CDR3 protein: CASRPGTSPTDTQYF; CDR3 DNA: TGCGCCAGCAGACCCGGGACTAGTCCCACAGATACGCAGTATTTT
D gene: TRBD1; clone size: few; J gene: TRBJ2-1; V gene: TRBV4-1; CDR3 protein: CASSQTGGRYNEQFF; CDR3 DNA: TGCGCCAGCAGCCAGACAGGGGGACGATACAATGAGCAGTTCTTC
D gene: .; clone size: .; J gene: TRBJ1-1; V gene: TRBV7-6; CDR3 protein: CASSLQQDPGDTEAFF; CDR3 DNA: TGTGCCAGCAGCTTACAACAGGACCCGGGGGACACTGAAGCTTTCTTT
D gene: TRBD2; clone size: .; J gene: TRBJ2-7; V gene: TRBV12-3/TRBV12-4; CDR3 protein: CASGTSYEQYF; CDR3 DNA: TGTGCCAGTGGGACTAGCTACGAGCAGTACTTC
D gene: .; clone size: .; J gene: TRBJ2-5; V gene: TRBV5-1; CDR3 protein: CASRLWGESQETQYF; CDR3 DNA: TGCGCCAGCCGCTTATGGGGGGAAAGTCAAGAGACCCAGTACTTC
D gene: .; clone size: once; J gene: TRBJ1-1; V gene: TRBV2; CDR3 protein: CASRFQQDRTEAFF; CDR3 DNA: TGTGCCAGCAGGTTCCAACAGGATCGGACTGAAGCTTTCTTT
D gene: .; clone size: .; J gene: TRBJ1-1; V gene: TRBV9; CDR3 protein: CASSVGQALTEAFF; CDR3 DNA: TGTGCCAGCAGCGTAGGACAGGCTCTAACTGAAGCTTTCTTT
D gene: .; clone size: .; J gene: TRBJ1-4; V gene: TRBV30; CDR3 protein: CAWSANSGEKLFF; CDR3 DNA: TGTGCCTGGAGTGCCAATTCGGGTGAAAAACTGTTTTTT
D gene: TRBD1; clone size: .; J gene: TRBJ2-1; V gene: TRBV6-5; CDR3 protein: CASSFLLGTGLYEQFF; CDR3 DNA: TGTGCCAGCAGTTTTTTACTCGGGACAGGGTTGTATGAGCAGTTCTTC
D gene: TRBD1; clone size: .; J gene: TRBJ1-6; V gene: TRBV24-1; CDR3 protein: CATSDLFAPGQYNSPLHF; CDR3 DNA: TGTGCCACCAGTGATTTGTTTGCCCCGGGACAGTATAATTCACCCCTCCACTTT
D gene: TRBD1; clone size: .; J gene: TRBJ2-3; V gene: TRBV7-9; CDR3 protein: CASRTEQGAADTQYF; CDR3 DNA: TGTGCCAGCCGGACCGAACAGGGGGCGGCAGATACGCAGTATTTT
D gene: .; clone size: .; J gene: TRBJ1-2; V gene: TRBV29-1; CDR3 protein: CSVEWTGVYGYTF; CDR3 DNA: TGCAGCGTTGAATGGACGGGGGTCTATGGCTACACCTTC
D gene: .; clone size: .; J gene: TRBJ2-3; V gene: TRBV7-9; CDR3 protein: CASRQGTDTQYF; CDR3 DNA: TGTGCCAGCCGGCAGGGGACAGATACGCAGTATTTT
D gene: .; clone size: .; J gene: TRBJ2-3; V gene: TRBV6-1; CDR3 protein: CASSEDTTDTQYF; CDR3 DNA: TGTGCCAGCAGTGAAGACACCACAGATACGCAGTATTTT
D gene: TRBD1; clone size: .; J gene: TRBJ1-5; V gene: TRBV10-3; CDR3 protein: CAISESSRGNQPQHF; CDR3 DNA: TGTGCCATCAGTGAGTCGAGCAGGGGGAATCAGCCCCAGCATTTT
D gene: TRBD2; clone size: .; J gene: TRBJ2-5; V gene: TRBV12-3/TRBV12-4; CDR3 protein: CASRAGLEETQYF; CDR3 DNA: TGTGCCAGCAGAGCGGGACTCGAAGAGACCCAGTACTTC
D gene: TRBD2; clone size: .; J gene: TRBJ2-3; V gene: TRBV7-3; CDR3 protein: CASSLTPAGGPDTQYF; CDR3 DNA: TGTGCCAGCAGCTTAACTCCAGCGGGAGGGCCAGATACGCAGTATTTT
D gene: TRBD1; clone size: once; J gene: TRBJ2-1; V gene: TRBV11-2; CDR3 protein: CASSLLRGEQGSEQFF; CDR3 DNA: TGTGCCAGCAGCTTATTAAGAGGGGAACAGGGGAGTGAGCAGTTCTTC
D gene: .; clone size: once; J gene: TRBJ1-1; V gene: TRBV5-1; CDR3 protein: CASRSDTNTEAFF; CDR3 DNA: TGCGCCAGCAGGTCGGACACGAACACTGAAGCTTTCTTT
D gene: TRBD2; clone size: .; J gene: TRBJ2-7; V gene: TRBV9; CDR3 protein: CASSPAWRGFNEQYF; CDR3 DNA: TGTGCCAGCAGCCCTGCCTGGCGGGGGTTCAACGAGCAGTACTTC
D gene: TRBD2; clone size: .; J gene: TRBJ2-2; V gene: TRBV2; CDR3 protein: CASSLTRGTSTGELFF; CDR3 DNA: TGTGCCAGCAGTTTAACCCGGGGGACTAGTACCGGGGAGCTGTTTTTT
D gene: TRBD2; clone size: .; J gene: TRBJ2-3; V gene: TRBV30; CDR3 protein: CAWSGGGDTQYF; CDR3 DNA: TGTGCCTGGAGTGGCGGGGGGGATACGCAGTATTTT
D gene: .; clone size: .; J gene: TRBJ2-2; V gene: TRBV6-5; CDR3 protein: CAYRASDTGELFF; CDR3 DNA: TGTGCCTACCGGGCTAGCGACACCGGGGAGCTGTTTTTT
D gene: .; clone size: .; J gene: TRBJ1-5; V gene: TRBV2; CDR3 protein: CASSATGGSNQPQHF; CDR3 DNA: TGTGCCAGCAGTGCCACGGGTGGCAGCAATCAGCCCCAGCATTTT
D gene: TRBD1; clone size: .; J gene: TRBJ2-7; V gene: TRBV24-1; CDR3 protein: CATSDSGTEIYEQYF; CDR3 DNA: TGTGCCACCAGTGATTCCGGGACAGAGATCTACGAGCAGTACTTC
D gene: TRBD2; clone size: .; J gene: TRBJ2-7; V gene: TRBV19; CDR3 protein: CASSGLAGSSYEQYF; CDR3 DNA: TGTGCCAGTAGTGGGCTAGCGGGGAGTTCCTACGAGCAGTACTTC
D gene: .; clone size: .; J gene: TRBJ1-4; V gene: TRBV4-2; CDR3 protein: CASSQDGRDGEKLFF; CDR3 DNA: TGTGCCAGCAGCCAAGATGGCAGGGATGGTGAAAAACTGTTTTTT
D gene: TRBD1; clone size: .; J gene: TRBJ1-5; V gene: TRBV6-5; CDR3 protein: CASSAGTGSFQPQHF; CDR3 DNA: TGTGCCAGCAGCGCCGGGACAGGGAGTTTTCAGCCCCAGCATTTT
D gene: TRBD2; clone size: .; J gene: TRBJ2-7; V gene: TRBV18; CDR3 protein: CASSPTTGTSGSYEQYF; CDR3 DNA: TGTGCCAGCTCACCAACCACCGGGACTAGCGGCTCCTACGAGCAGTACTTC
D gene: TRBD1; clone size: .; J gene: TRBJ2-1; V gene: TRBV6-4; CDR3 protein: CASSESDRNEQFF; CDR3 DNA: TGTGCCAGCAGTGAGTCGGACAGGAATGAGCAGTTCTTC
D gene: .; clone size: .; J gene: TRBJ1-5; V gene: TRBV30; CDR3 protein: CAWPPGPGGSLSNQPQHF; CDR3 DNA: TGTGCCTGGCCCCCGGGCCCGGGGGGGAGTCTAAGCAATCAGCCCCAGCATTTT
D gene: TRBD1; clone size: few; J gene: TRBJ1-2; V gene: TRBV6-5; CDR3 protein: CASSLGGQPYGYTF; CDR3 DNA: TGTGCCAGCTCTCTCGGGGGACAGCCCTATGGCTACACCTTC
D gene: .; clone size: few; J gene: TRBJ1-2; V gene: TRBV30; CDR3 protein: CAWREGGEDGYTF; CDR3 DNA: TGTGCCTGGAGGGAAGGGGGAGAGGATGGCTACACCTTC
D gene: .; clone size: once; J gene: TRBJ1-6; V gene: TRBV5-1; CDR3 protein: CASSFWVADNSPLHF; CDR3 DNA: TGCGCCAGCAGCTTCTGGGTGGCGGATAATTCACCCCTCCACTTT